These T cell receptor beta chains were read from a single sample in a study of T cell responses to AZD1222 COVID-19 vaccine. Assay used: immunoSEQ multiplex PCR; TCRdb lists only in-frame clones, some missing. The sample carries 180,000 or so clones, around 92% recorded once. The specimen was peripheral blood, collected 28 days after the second AZD1222 dose. Source of these receptors: an adult who received the AZD1222 COVID-19 vaccine. CDR3s include the opening cysteine and the closing phenylalanine or tryptophan. A clone size is listed for some rows: how often the clone was seen (once, few, many), or a class if it is expanded.

j_gene: TRBJ2-1
abundance: -
v_gene: TRBV6-4
CDR3aa: CASSESSGAYNEQFF

j_gene: TRBJ2-7
abundance: -
v_gene: TRBV7-2
CDR3aa: CASSLQGTYEQYF

j_gene: TRBJ2-3
abundance: -
v_gene: TRBV11-2
CDR3aa: CASSPLAGGKDTQYF

j_gene: TRBJ2-1
abundance: -
v_gene: TRBV5-8
CDR3aa: CASSTGLAGGQYNEQFF

j_gene: TRBJ1-2
abundance: -
v_gene: TRBV30
CDR3aa: CAWNFDRGYGYTF

j_gene: TRBJ1-5
abundance: -
v_gene: TRBV24-1
CDR3aa: CATSGALNQPQHF

j_gene: TRBJ1-1
abundance: -
v_gene: TRBV6-1
CDR3aa: CASSVGQGTKDTEAFF

j_gene: TRBJ1-2
abundance: -
v_gene: TRBV7-6
CDR3aa: CASSSEDGPRYGYTF

j_gene: TRBJ2-5
abundance: -
v_gene: TRBV19
CDR3aa: CASSIGSGGGMTQYF

j_gene: TRBJ1-6
abundance: -
v_gene: TRBV6-6
CDR3aa: CASSDSSYNSPLHF

j_gene: TRBJ2-5
abundance: -
v_gene: TRBV18
CDR3aa: CASSPRTGEETQYF

j_gene: TRBJ1-4
abundance: few
v_gene: TRBV19
CDR3aa: CASSARGLNIEKLFF

j_gene: TRBJ2-3
abundance: -
v_gene: TRBV30
CDR3aa: CAWSLLGTDTQYF

j_gene: TRBJ1-1
abundance: -
v_gene: TRBV2
CDR3aa: CASRGGQVNTEAFF

j_gene: TRBJ1-6
abundance: -
v_gene: TRBV19
CDR3aa: CASSTVNKDSPLHF

j_gene: TRBJ1-1
abundance: -
v_gene: TRBV12-3/TRBV12-4
CDR3aa: CASSRRGTEAFF

j_gene: TRBJ2-1
abundance: -
v_gene: TRBV11-2
CDR3aa: CASSLAPGTGNEQFF

j_gene: TRBJ2-4
abundance: -
v_gene: TRBV2
CDR3aa: CARDISGTGNGIQYF

j_gene: TRBJ1-2
abundance: -
v_gene: TRBV5-6
CDR3aa: CASSLDRYYGYTF

j_gene: TRBJ1-4
abundance: -
v_gene: TRBV19
CDR3aa: CASTGPTNEKLFF

j_gene: TRBJ1-1
abundance: -
v_gene: TRBV2
CDR3aa: CASMTEARAEAFF

j_gene: TRBJ1-1
abundance: once
v_gene: TRBV29-1
CDR3aa: CSVEVARRGSTEAFF

j_gene: TRBJ1-1
abundance: -
v_gene: TRBV13
CDR3aa: CASSLGSGEAFF

j_gene: TRBJ2-3
abundance: -
v_gene: TRBV9
CDR3aa: CASSVGRLSDTQYF

j_gene: TRBJ2-2
abundance: -
v_gene: TRBV4-2
CDR3aa: CASSQTSGPANGELFF

j_gene: TRBJ2-7
abundance: -
v_gene: TRBV18
CDR3aa: CASSPGQGIYEQYF

j_gene: TRBJ1-2
abundance: -
v_gene: TRBV10-3
CDR3aa: CAIRTGYGYTF

j_gene: TRBJ1-1
abundance: -
v_gene: TRBV30
CDR3aa: CAWSAEQGTEAFF

j_gene: TRBJ2-3
abundance: -
v_gene: TRBV7-2
CDR3aa: CASSSGGGSTDTQYF

j_gene: TRBJ1-2
abundance: -
v_gene: TRBV5-6
CDR3aa: CASSPRGPANYGYTF

j_gene: TRBJ2-6
abundance: -
v_gene: TRBV29-1
CDR3aa: CSVLGQVGANVLTF

j_gene: TRBJ1-4
abundance: once
v_gene: TRBV2
CDR3aa: CASILSDLTTNEKLFF

j_gene: TRBJ1-4
abundance: -
v_gene: TRBV30
CDR3aa: CAWSPGHGEKLFF

j_gene: TRBJ2-1
abundance: -
v_gene: TRBV18
CDR3aa: CASSPLAGPPSPHEQFF

j_gene: TRBJ2-1
abundance: once
v_gene: TRBV19
CDR3aa: CASTREVGNEQFF

j_gene: TRBJ1-5
abundance: -
v_gene: TRBV30
CDR3aa: CAWSEVGQPQHF

j_gene: TRBJ1-1
abundance: -
v_gene: TRBV9
CDR3aa: CASSVVQGNTEAFF

j_gene: TRBJ2-1
abundance: -
v_gene: TRBV11-2
CDR3aa: CASSLWGVGTSESNEQFF

j_gene: TRBJ1-1
abundance: -
v_gene: TRBV27
CDR3aa: CASSPPGGMNTEAFF

j_gene: TRBJ2-7
abundance: -
v_gene: TRBV6-5
CDR3aa: CASSFTGEGEQYF

j_gene: TRBJ1-5
abundance: -
v_gene: TRBV4-3
CDR3aa: CASSQGWGPQHF

j_gene: TRBJ1-1
abundance: -
v_gene: TRBV18
CDR3aa: CASSPGPGLINTEAFF

j_gene: TRBJ2-1
abundance: -
v_gene: TRBV14
CDR3aa: CASSQGGYEQFF

j_gene: TRBJ2-1
abundance: -
v_gene: TRBV24-1
CDR3aa: CATRASGYNEQFF

j_gene: TRBJ1-5
abundance: -
v_gene: TRBV6-5
CDR3aa: CASSRGTGYNQPQHF

j_gene: TRBJ2-7
abundance: -
v_gene: TRBV5-5
CDR3aa: CASSLPGQDYEQYF